Listed below are T cell receptor beta chains from one sample, sequenced in a study of naive and memory T cell subsets. TCRdb fed the UMI-ligation and nested PCR reads into MiXCR, producing one record per CDR3 protein. The sample gives roughly 100,000 distinct CDR3 sequences, about 14% of which show up once; around 3% is in the top ten. The specimen was naive CD8+ T cells from blood. Receptor source: a human donor in good health. Both conserved end residues are part of each CDR3. Fields, in order: CDR3 DNA, CDR3 protein, CDR3 length, D gene, clone size, J gene, V gene. A D gene is named only where the DNA matches it firmly. Only part of the rows carry a size: once, few, many, or a class if the clone is expanded.

CDR3nt: TGTGCCAGCAGTCAAAGGGGTACAGGGGCCCTGGATCAGCCCCAGCATTTT
CDR3aa: CASSQRGTGALDQPQHF
len: 17
d_gene: TRBD1
abundance: few
j_gene: TRBJ1-5
v_gene: TRBV28

CDR3nt: TGTGCCAGCAGCTTAGGGGGGGGCAACGGCGGAGAGACCCAGTACTTC
CDR3aa: CASSLGGGNGGETQYF
len: 16
d_gene: .
abundance: many
j_gene: TRBJ2-5
v_gene: TRBV7-2

CDR3nt: TGCAGCGTTGTGCCCCTAGGGCCCAATGAGCAGTTCTTC
CDR3aa: CSVVPLGPNEQFF
len: 13
d_gene: .
abundance: .
j_gene: TRBJ2-1
v_gene: TRBV29-1

CDR3nt: TGTGCCAGCCTCCGAGGGACAGGGGGTCCCCAAGAGACCCAGTACTTC
CDR3aa: CASLRGTGGPQETQYF
len: 16
d_gene: TRBD1
abundance: many
j_gene: TRBJ2-5
v_gene: TRBV9

CDR3nt: TGTGCCAGCAGCCAAGTCCAGGGGGCCAATGAGCAGTTCTTC
CDR3aa: CASSQVQGANEQFF
len: 14
d_gene: TRBD1
abundance: few
j_gene: TRBJ2-1
v_gene: TRBV3-1

CDR3nt: TGTGCCAGCAGCTTACAGTATGGCTACACCTTC
CDR3aa: CASSLQYGYTF
len: 11
d_gene: .
abundance: few
j_gene: TRBJ1-2
v_gene: TRBV6-4

CDR3nt: TGTGCCAGCAGTTTAGGGCGACAGGGGGGCTTCTTT
CDR3aa: CASSLGRQGGFF
len: 12
d_gene: TRBD1
abundance: many
j_gene: TRBJ1-1
v_gene: TRBV12-3/TRBV12-4

CDR3nt: TGTGCCAGCAGCTACTACTCAACCACGGATGAGCAGTTCTTC
CDR3aa: CASSYYSTTDEQFF
len: 14
d_gene: .
abundance: .
j_gene: TRBJ2-1
v_gene: TRBV11-2

CDR3nt: TGTGCCAGCAGTGAATTGACTAGCGGGGCGGGGGAGACCCAGTACTTC
CDR3aa: CASSELTSGAGETQYF
len: 16
d_gene: TRBD2
abundance: few
j_gene: TRBJ2-5
v_gene: TRBV25-1

CDR3nt: TGTGCCAGCAGCTTAATGGCAGTATCTGAAGCTTTCTTT
CDR3aa: CASSLMAVSEAFF
len: 13
d_gene: .
abundance: few
j_gene: TRBJ1-1
v_gene: TRBV7-3

CDR3nt: TGTGCCAGCAGTGAATATGTCGGGGTGGAGCAGTTCTTC
CDR3aa: CASSEYVGVEQFF
len: 13
d_gene: .
abundance: few
j_gene: TRBJ2-1
v_gene: TRBV25-1

CDR3nt: TGTGCCAGCAGTTACGCACGTGAGCAGTTCTTC
CDR3aa: CASSYAREQFF
len: 11
d_gene: .
abundance: few
j_gene: TRBJ2-1
v_gene: TRBV6-5

CDR3nt: TGTGCCAGCAGCCCAGAATTGGGAGTGGTAGAAGAGACCCAGTACTTC
CDR3aa: CASSPELGVVEETQYF
len: 16
d_gene: .
abundance: few
j_gene: TRBJ2-5
v_gene: TRBV11-2

CDR3nt: TGCGCCAGCAGCCAAGATACAAGCGGCGGGACAGGGGACAATGAGCAGTTCTTC
CDR3aa: CASSQDTSGGTGDNEQFF
len: 18
d_gene: TRBD1
abundance: many
j_gene: TRBJ2-1
v_gene: TRBV4-1

CDR3nt: TGCGCCAGCAGCTTCCGGGACAGGGGGCTGGGTGAGCAGTTCTTC
CDR3aa: CASSFRDRGLGEQFF
len: 15
d_gene: TRBD1
abundance: .
j_gene: TRBJ2-1
v_gene: TRBV5-1

CDR3nt: TGCAGTGCTAGTACCGGGACTAGCAGATACTCCTACAATGAGCAGTTCTTC
CDR3aa: CSASTGTSRYSYNEQFF
len: 17
d_gene: TRBD2
abundance: .
j_gene: TRBJ2-1
v_gene: TRBV20-1

CDR3nt: TGTGCCAGCAGTGAGACAGGGCGTCAGCCCCAGCATTTT
CDR3aa: CASSETGRQPQHF
len: 13
d_gene: TRBD1
abundance: many
j_gene: TRBJ1-5
v_gene: TRBV2

CDR3nt: TGTGCCAGCAGTTCGACCGGGGTCCTTCCTGGGGAGACCCAGTACTTC
CDR3aa: CASSSTGVLPGETQYF
len: 16
d_gene: .
abundance: .
j_gene: TRBJ2-5
v_gene: TRBV28

CDR3nt: TGTGCCAGCAGCCATCAGTTAGCGGACCGCACCGGGGAGCTGTTTTTT
CDR3aa: CASSHQLADRTGELFF
len: 16
d_gene: .
abundance: .
j_gene: TRBJ2-2
v_gene: TRBV6-5

CDR3nt: TGTGCCAGCAGCTTGGGGACTAGCCTCGATGAGCAGTTCTTC
CDR3aa: CASSLGTSLDEQFF
len: 14
d_gene: TRBD2
abundance: few
j_gene: TRBJ2-1
v_gene: TRBV5-6

CDR3nt: TGTGCCAGCAGCTCCCGGGACAGGGGGCCCGAGCAGTACTTC
CDR3aa: CASSSRDRGPEQYF
len: 14
d_gene: TRBD1
abundance: .
j_gene: TRBJ2-7
v_gene: TRBV7-9

CDR3nt: TGTGCCAGCAGCTTGGGGGACCTAGCGGGCAACCCCTACGAGCAGTACTTC
CDR3aa: CASSLGDLAGNPYEQYF
len: 17
d_gene: TRBD2
abundance: many
j_gene: TRBJ2-7
v_gene: TRBV5-4

CDR3nt: TGTGCCAGCAGTTACGTGACAGGCTTGAACACCGGGGAGCTGTTTTTT
CDR3aa: CASSYVTGLNTGELFF
len: 16
d_gene: .
abundance: .
j_gene: TRBJ2-2
v_gene: TRBV7-9

CDR3nt: TGTGCCAGCAGCCCCGAGGACAGGGTTGCGACCCAGTACTTC
CDR3aa: CASSPEDRVATQYF
len: 14
d_gene: TRBD1
abundance: many
j_gene: TRBJ2-5
v_gene: TRBV9

CDR3nt: TGCGCCAGCAGCCAAGATACTAGCGGGGGGTACAATGAGCAGTTCTTC
CDR3aa: CASSQDTSGGYNEQFF
len: 16
d_gene: TRBD2
abundance: few
j_gene: TRBJ2-1
v_gene: TRBV4-3

CDR3nt: TGTGCCAGCAGCCACAAAACCGGGACAGGCTACGAGCAGTACTTC
CDR3aa: CASSHKTGTGYEQYF
len: 15
d_gene: TRBD1
abundance: few
j_gene: TRBJ2-7
v_gene: TRBV28

CDR3nt: TGTGCCAGCAGCGTTATAGACAGGGGGCCTAAGAACTATGGCTACACCTTC
CDR3aa: CASSVIDRGPKNYGYTF
len: 17
d_gene: TRBD1
abundance: few
j_gene: TRBJ1-2
v_gene: TRBV7-9

CDR3nt: TGTGCCAGCAGTGTTGGGACAGTGGTAGATACGCAGTATTTT
CDR3aa: CASSVGTVVDTQYF
len: 14
d_gene: TRBD1
abundance: .
j_gene: TRBJ2-3
v_gene: TRBV2

CDR3nt: TGCAGTGCTAGAGATCCGAGGGGCAAAAACATTCAGTACTTC
CDR3aa: CSARDPRGKNIQYF
len: 14
d_gene: .
abundance: many
j_gene: TRBJ2-4
v_gene: TRBV20-1